The rows below give T cell receptor beta chains drawn from one sample of a study of Tregs in tolerant kidney transplant recipients. The table came from immunoSEQ multiplex PCR; TCRdb's copy has only in-frame clones and leaves some out. The data contain fewer than 70,000 clones, around 80% of them singletons. The specimen sequenced was CD4+ T cells from blood. The receptors here all came from a human donor in good health. Both conserved end residues are part of each CDR3. A D gene is named only where the DNA matches it firmly. Clone sizes are given selectively: once, few, many, or a class where the clone is expanded.

size	D	V	J	CDR3	DNA
-	-	TRBV4-1	TRBJ2-7	CASSQAGPSYEQYF	TGCGCCAGCAGCCAAGCTGGACCGAGCTACGAGCAGTACTTC
-	-	TRBV27	TRBJ2-6	CASTSIDSSGANVLTF	TGTGCCAGCACCTCAATAGACAGCTCTGGGGCCAACGTCCTGACTTTC
-	-	TRBV12-5	TRBJ1-2	CASGTGRVGGYTF	TGTGCTAGTGGTACCGGGAGGGTGGGTGGCTACACCTTC
-	TRBD1	TRBV7-2	TRBJ2-7	CASSSGQGIFEQYF	TGTGCCAGCAGCTCAGGACAGGGGATCTTCGAGCAGTACTTC
-	-	TRBV6-1	TRBJ1-1	CASTPRLRRDTEAFF	TGTGCCAGCACCCCCAGGCTCCGCAGGGACACTGAAGCTTTCTTT
-	-	TRBV5-1	TRBJ2-5	CASSPEFRETQYF	TGCGCCAGCAGCCCTGAGTTCAGAGAGACCCAGTACTTC
-	TRBD1	TRBV6-5	TRBJ1-2	CASQGAGGLGYTF	TGTGCCAGCCAAGGGGCAGGGGGCCTTGGCTACACCTTC
-	-	TRBV11-2	TRBJ2-2	CASSPRGARIDTGELFF	TGTGCCAGCAGCCCCCGGGGGGCGCGGATTGACACCGGGGAGCTGTTTTTT
once	-	TRBV7-3	TRBJ2-5	CASSLTRGHETQYF	TGTGCCAGCAGCTTAACCAGGGGACACGAGACCCAGTACTTC
-	-	TRBV19	TRBJ1-2	CASSIGTYSNYGYTF	TGTGCCAGTAGTATCGGGACTTACTCTAACTATGGCTACACCTTC
-	-	TRBV7-2	TRBJ1-1	CASSQSLNTEAFF	TGTGCCAGCAGCCAAAGCCTGAACACTGAAGCTTTCTTT
-	-	TRBV6-5	TRBJ2-5	CASSYRRGRSETQYF	TGTGCCAGCAGTTACAGGAGGGGGCGATCAGAGACCCAGTACTTC
few	TRBD2	TRBV7-6	TRBJ2-7	CASSLEGTSGRYEQYF	TGTGCCAGCAGCTTGGAGGGGACTAGCGGGAGGTACGAGCAGTACTTC
-	TRBD1	TRBV13	TRBJ1-2	CASRNPTGGDGYTF	TGTGCCAGCAGAAACCCGACAGGGGGTGATGGCTACACCTTC
few	-	TRBV4-2	TRBJ1-4	CASSRNRASGEKLFF	TGTGCCAGCAGCCGAAACAGGGCAAGTGGTGAAAAACTGTTTTTT
many	-	TRBV7-9	TRBJ1-5	CASSLGAGQPQHF	TGTGCCAGCAGCTTAGGTGCAGGGCAGCCCCAGCATTTT
few	TRBD1	TRBV7-9	TRBJ2-1	CASGLGQGVGQFF	TGTGCCAGCGGACTGGGACAGGGGGTCGGGCAGTTCTTC